Each of the 3 T cell receptor beta chains below was sequenced from the same sample in a study of cytomegalovirus exposure and HLA in healthy donors. PCR was performed using 60 Vbeta and 13 Jbeta primers. TCRdb's copy holds only in-frame clones and misses some; the assay was immunoSEQ multiplex PCR. This specimen shows 65,000 to 85,000 clones; the ten leading clones hold 2% to 2.5%. The sequenced sample consisted of PBMCs. The receptor set was obtained from a female donor in good health and CMV-seropositive.

The chain recombines TRBV30 with TRBJ1-2; a weak D match, TRBD1 (6 bases). Germline V gives CDR1 GTSNPN, CDR2 SVGIG (reference sequence). The CDR3 has 15 amino acids. V gave up 5 bases and J gave up 0 bases, with 16 bases separating them. CDR3: CAWGGQLYTNYGYTF. The CDR3 DNA reads as TGTGCCTGGGGTGGACAGTTATACACTAACTATGGCTACACCTTC.

J is TRBJ2-1 and V is TRBV19; 7 bases map to TRBD1. The CDR3 is made up of 13 amino acids. With V trimmed by 3 bases and J by 5 bases, 1 base remained unmatched. Germline CDR1 LNHDA, CDR2 SQIVND (reference sequence). CDR3 amino acids: CASSMGQNNEQFF. In nucleotides, the CDR3 is TGTGCCAGTAGTATGGGACAGAACAATGAGCAGTTCTTC.

This sequence joins TRBV6-6 and TRBJ1-1; 8 bases are a match to TRBD1. The germline gives CDR1 MNHNY, CDR2 SVGAGI (reference sequence). The CDR3 is 16 amino acids. V lost 5 bases and J lost 1; bases outside the gene matches: 9. This CDR3 reads CASSPRQGPPNTEAFF. In DNA, the CDR3 is TGTGCCAGCAGTCCTAGACAGGGGCCGCCGAACACTGAAGCTTTCTTT.